The next 26 T cell receptor beta chains were all read from a single sample in a study of T cell repertoires in aging, cancer and after chemotherapy. Multiplex touch-down PCR with TRB-A/B primers amplified rearranged V-D-J TRB sequences. Each CDR3 protein is one row after TCRdb ran MiXCR on the multiplex PCR reads. The sample records 5,000 or so distinct CDR3 sequences, 20% to 25% being singletons. TCR beta rearrangements were amplified from peripheral blood genomic DNA. Material: blood. These receptors came from a human donor in good health. The donor label of this sample is uncertain.

This clonotype was observed a few times. The chain couples TRBV20-1 to TRBJ2-2, with D possibly called TRBD1 or TRBD2 (5 bases each). Trimming shortened V by 6 bases and J by 0 bases, and 11 bases separated the two germline ends. The CDR3 extends over 14 amino acids. Germline V gene sequence: CDR1 DFQATT, CDR2 SNEGSKA (reference sequence). CDR3 nucleotide sequence: TGCAGTGCACCCGGGACCACGAACACCGGGGAGCTGTTTTTT. This encodes CSAPGTTNTGELFF.

J is TRBJ1-2 and V is TRBV20-1; D is ambiguous. The V gene's germline CDR1 is DFQATT and CDR2 SNEGSKA (reference sequence). V lost 3 bases, J lost 1 base, and 6 bases lay in between. The CDR3 is 12 amino acids. CDR3: CSASSSNYGYTF. CDR3 DNA: TGCAGTGCTAGTAGCAGTAACTATGGCTACACCTTC.

This clonotype was seen at least ten times. The V and J genes are TRBV19 and TRBJ1-1; 12 nucleotides line up with TRBD1. Germline values: CDR1 LNHDA, CDR2 SQIVND (reference sequence). Unmatched junction bases numbered 7, after V lost 3 bases and J lost 5 bases. The CDR3 consists of 16 residues. The DNA for the CDR3 is TGTGCCAGTAGTATGCCGGGACAGGGGGCGCTGACTGAAGCTTTCTTT. Encoded protein: CASSMPGQGALTEAFF.

As for this clonotype: No conserved phenylalanine or tryptophan is present at the end of the CDR3, so a read error is the likely explanation. No DNA is shown, since the ends of the CDR3 on it are uncertain; the CDR3 is the one TCRdb lists. This rearrangement joins TRBV5-1 to TRBJ2-3; TRBD1, the D gene given by the table, was not confirmed from the DNA. The CDR3 has 15 amino acids, counting both end residues. Germline CDR1 reads SGHRS; CDR2 reads YFSETQ. The chain's CDR3 is CASSLAGQGCQIRSI.

This clonotype is classed as medium-sized. The V call is TRBV27, the J call TRBJ2-1; 9 bases match TRBD2. Trimming removed 4 bases from V and 7 bases from J; junction bases left unmatched: 8. CDR1 is MNHEY and CDR2 is SMNVEV in the germline V gene (reference sequence). CDR3 size: 15 residues. The CDR3 reads CASSSGSGGVNEQFF. CDR3 DNA sequence: TGTGCCAGCAGTTCAGGTAGCGGGGGTGTAAATGAGCAGTTCTTC.

This clonotype is termed medium-sized. This chain links TRBV6-5 with TRBJ2-7; the D gene could be TRBD1 or TRBD2 (5 bases each). The CDR3 covers 14 residues. Trimming stripped 4 bases from V and 5 bases from J, with 15 bases between. CDR1 and CDR2 (germline): MNHEY, SVGAGI. The CDR3 DNA is TGTGCCAGCAGTTTGGACGGGGCTACCAACGAGCAGTACTTC. It translates to CASSLDGATNEQYF.

This clonotype is termed medium-sized. This chain links TRBV30 with TRBJ1-2, with D possibly being TRBD1 (5 bases). The CDR3 has 12 amino acids. V gave up 0 bases and J gave up 7 bases, with 9 bases separating them. Germline lookup yields CDR1 GTSNPN and CDR2 SVGIG (reference sequence). The CDR3 here is CAWSVHRSGYTF. CDR3 sequence (DNA): TGTGCCTGGAGTGTACACAGGTCTGGCTACACCTTC.

Concerning this clonotype itself: This may come from a read error, since a much larger clone is one base off. V gene TRBV6-2 or TRBV6-3 combines with J gene TRBJ2-7; D not resolved. Germline assignment: CDR1 MNHEY and CDR2 SVGEGT. The length of the CDR3 is 14 residues. Trimming cost V 2 bases and J 2 bases, with 10 bases left between them. The CDR3 loop reads CASSYMDLTYEQYF. The CDR3 coding sequence is TGTGCCAGCAGTTACATGGACCTAACCTACGAGCAGTACTTC.

This clonotype has at least ten counts. The V call is TRBV14, the J call TRBJ2-4, with D uncertain. Trimming removed 1 base from V and 4 bases from J, with 5 bases in between. This CDR3 comprises 13 residues. CDR1 and CDR2 (germline): SGHDN, FVKESK. This CDR3 reads CASSQVGKNIQYF. DNA of the CDR3: TGTGCCAGCAGCCAAGTCGGTAAAAACATTCAGTACTTC. Using reference TRBV14 and TRBJ2-4 for the parts outside the CDR3, the full variable domain is EAGVTQFPSHSVIEKGQTVTLRCDPISGHDNLYWYRRVMGKEIKFLLHFVKESKQDESGMPNNRFLAERTGGTYSTLKVQPAELEDSGVYFCASSQVGKNIQYFGAGTRLSVL.

Within the sample, this clonotype is medium-sized. V is TRBV6-1 and J is TRBJ1-1, with D possibly being TRBD1 (5 bases). The germline CDR1 and CDR2 sequences are MNHNS and SASEGT. The CDR3 sequence is 12 residues long. Trimming pared 6 bases from V and 5 bases from J, leaving 10 bases between. This chain's CDR3 is CASRGGETEAFF. The CDR3 DNA is TGTGCCAGCAGGGGGGGGGAAACTGAAGCTTTCTTT.

Relative to its sample, this clonotype is medium-sized. The chain uses TRBV6-5 and TRBJ1-1; D gene uncertain. The CDR3 totals 12 residues. Trimming removed 4 bases at V and 3 bases at J, with 6 bases between. CDR1 MNHEY and CDR2 SVGAGI come from the germline V gene. CDR3 nucleotide sequence: TGTGCCAGCAGTTTAAGGGACACTGAAGCTTTCTTT. Translated: CASSLRDTEAFF.

The chain employs TRBV5-4 and TRBJ2-7; 9 bases are shared with TRBD1. In germline, CDR1 is SGHNT, CDR2 YYREEE (reference sequence). The CDR3 consists of 14 residues. Trimming at V came to 2 bases and at J to 5 bases, leaving 5 bases not matched to a gene. DNA for the CDR3: TGTGCCAGCAGCTTACGGGACAGGGACAACGAGCAGTACTTC. Amino acids: CASSLRDRDNEQYF.

Judged by abundance, this clonotype is medium-sized. The chain carries TRBV27 and TRBJ2-7; 10 bases are shared with TRBD2. This CDR3 contains 15 residues. With 2 bases clipped from V and 7 bases from J, the junction kept 8 bases outside the gene matches. Germline V gives CDR1 MNHEY, CDR2 SMNVEV (reference sequence). CDR3 protein: CASSLRLAGDREQYF. CDR3 coding DNA: TGTGCCAGCAGTTTAAGGCTAGCGGGAGATCGGGAGCAGTACTTC.

By share, this clonotype counts as medium-sized. The rearrangement uses TRBV19 and TRBJ2-4; 8 bases align to TRBD1. The CDR3 runs 15 residues. Unmatched junction bases numbered 5, after V lost 0 bases and J lost 7 bases. The germline V gene has CDR1 LNHDA and CDR2 SQIVND (reference sequence). CDR3 bases: TGTGCCAGTAGTATAGATGGGCAGGGGGCTAACATTCAGTACTTC. It yields the protein CASSIDGQGANIQYF.

Only one count was recorded for this clonotype. The V call is TRBV20-1, the J call TRBJ2-7, with 9 bases matching TRBD1. The CDR3 length is 13 residues. Looked up from germline, CDR1 is DFQATT and CDR2 is SNEGSKA (reference sequence). The CDR3 spells CRIPGQGSHEQYF. The CDR3 coding sequence is TGCAGAATTCCGGGACAGGGTAGCCACGAGCAGTACTTC.

Turning to this clonotype: A read error may explain this, as a much larger clone is one base away. No conserved phenylalanine or tryptophan ends this CDR3, so it is likely a read error. V and J are TRBV6-4 and TRBJ1-6; D ambiguous. CDR3 size: 14 residues. The V end lost 2 bases, the J end lost 10 bases, and 12 bases lay between the germline ends. Germline V CDR1 and CDR2: MRHNA, SNTAGT. CDR3 nucleotides: TGTGCCAGCAGTGACGGGGAGGGTAACTCACCCCTCCACTTA. This translates into CASSDGEGNSPLHL.

Judged by abundance, this clonotype is medium-sized. The V and J genes are TRBV10-3 and TRBJ1-4; the D gene is possibly TRBD1 (5 bases). The CDR3 contains 15 residues. V was shortened by 2 bases and J by 2 bases, with 9 bases between the two germline ends. CDR1 is ENHRY, CDR2 SYGVKD, per germline. The CDR3 region has the DNA TGTGCCATCAGTGAGGAGGGGCCGACTAATGAAAAACTGTTTTTT. This gives the protein CAISEEGPTNEKLFF.

In the case of this clonotype: One base away lies a much larger clone, so this may be a sequencing read error. The chain has TRBV5-4 and TRBJ2-7; D gene unclear. The CDR3 is 13 residues long. Per germline, CDR1 SGHNT and CDR2 YYREEE (reference sequence). The DNA of the CDR3 is TGTGTCAGCAGCTGGTACAGCTCCTACGAGCAGTACTTC. Amino acid sequence: CVSSWYSSYEQYF.

The chain has TRBV24-1 and TRBJ1-1, with a weak D call TRBD1 (5 bases). The CDR3 consists of 15 residues. Trimming stripped 5 bases from V and 4 bases from J, with 16 bases between. Germline assignment: CDR1 KGHDR and CDR2 SFDVKD. The CDR3 spells CATSAQGPGSTEAFF. Here the CDR3 DNA reads TGTGCCACCAGTGCCCAGGGTCCCGGCAGCACTGAAGCTTTCTTT.

This clonotype was picked up a small number of times. This rearrangement joins TRBV7-2 to TRBJ2-1, with a tentative D call TRBD1 (6 bases). Germline V gene lookup returns CDR1 SGHTA and CDR2 FQGNSA. Trimming left V 1 base short and J 9 bases short, with 13 bases between. The CDR3 spans 14 residues. DNA of the CDR3: TGTGCCAGCAGCTTAGGAGACAGGCTGGGTGAGCAGTTCTTC. This sequence encodes CASSLGDRLGEQFF.

Only a few counts were recorded for this clonotype. This rearrangement joins TRBV5-1 to TRBJ2-5; tentative D call: TRBD2 (5 bases). The V end lost 0 bases, the J end lost 5 bases, and 11 bases lay between the germline ends. This CDR3 is 14 amino acids long. The germline gives CDR1 SGHRS, CDR2 YFSETQ. CDR3 sequence: CASSLEPGKETQYF. CDR3 bases: TGCGCCAGCAGCTTGGAGCCGGGGAAGGAGACCCAGTACTTC. The whole variable domain, filled in from reference TRBV5-1 and TRBJ2-5, reads KAGVTQTPRYLIKTRGQQVTLSCSPISGHRSVSWYQQTPGQGLQFLFEYFSETQRNKGNFPGRFSGRQFSNSRSEMNVSTLELGDSALYLCASSLEPGKETQYFGPGTRLLVL.

By share of the sample, this clonotype is medium-sized (0.01 to 0.1%). The chain employs TRBV28 and TRBJ2-4; possible D gene TRBD1, 5 bases. V dropped 4 bases and J dropped 0 bases, with 7 bases sitting between them. The CDR3 is made up of 14 amino acids. Germline values: CDR1 MDHEN, CDR2 SYDVKM. The CDR3 coding sequence is TGTGCCAGCAGTTCGACAGTAGCCAAAAACATTCAGTACTTC. This gives the protein CASSSTVAKNIQYF.

This clonotype has a count of ten or more. The chain employs TRBV27 and TRBJ2-5; D not certain. V was clipped by 2 bases and J by 4 bases, with 2 bases between them. The germline V gene has CDR1 MNHEY and CDR2 SMNVEV (reference sequence). The CDR3 totals 11 residues. In DNA form, the CDR3 reads TGTGCCAGCAGTTTAGGAGAGACCCAGTACTTC. It specifies CASSLGETQYF.

This clonotype showed up many times. The chain has TRBV5-1 and TRBJ2-3; D possibly corresponds to TRBD1 (6 bases). The ends were cut back, 6 bases at V and 4 bases at J, with 12 bases in the middle. Germline values: CDR1 SGHRS, CDR2 YFSETQ. The CDR3 runs to 13 residues. CDR3 amino acids: CASTLTGSDTQYF. CDR3 bases: TGCGCCAGCACCCTAACAGGGTCAGATACGCAGTATTTT.

This clonotype counts as medium-sized. V is TRBV29-1 and J is TRBJ2-5; no reliable D call. The CDR3 extends over 11 amino acids. Per the germline V gene, CDR1 is SQVTM and CDR2 is ANQGSEA. Deletions cut 2 bases from V and 6 bases from J, with 7 bases between. The CDR3 loop reads CSVERRKTQYF. The CDR3 DNA sequence: TGCAGCGTTGAAAGGAGAAAGACCCAGTACTTC.

A note on this clonotype: Just one base apart from a much larger clone, this may be a read error. The CDR3 region is CASSPQVGKYNEQFF. In DNA, the CDR3 is TGCGCCAGCAGCCCGCAAGTGGGGAAGTACAATGAGCAGTTCTTC. The chain joins TRBV5-1 to TRBJ2-1, with D hard to call. V was clipped by 4 bases and J by 4 bases, with 15 bases between them. The length of the CDR3 is 15 residues. Germline assignment: CDR1 SGHRS and CDR2 YFSETQ. The full variable domain, in which reference TRBV5-1 and TRBJ2-1 provide the parts outside the CDR3, is KAGVTQTPRYLIKTRGQQVTLSCSPISGHRSVSWYQQTPGQGLQFLFEYFSETQRNKGNFPGRFSGRQFSNSRSEMNVSTLELGDSALYLCASSPQVGKYNEQFFGPGTRLTVL.